Following are 28 T cell receptor beta chains from one sample sequenced in a study of blood T cell repertoires in COVID-19. The assay was immunoSEQ multiplex PCR, and TCRdb's table has in-frame clones only and misses some. The table shows some 260,000 clones, with nearly 90% occurring only once. Sequenced: peripheral blood. The origin of the receptors is a man younger than 35 with active or convalescent COVID-19.

V usage is TRBV24-1 and J usage is TRBJ2-1, with 12 bases matching TRBD2. The germline V gene encodes CDR1 KGHDR and CDR2 SFDVKD. Trimming took 7 bases from V and 3 from J; bases not matched to a gene: 6. The CDR3 is made up of 16 amino acids. This CDR3 reads CATSHPGLAGYNEQFF. The CDR3 nucleotides read TGTGCCACCAGCCACCCGGGACTAGCGGGCTACAATGAGCAGTTCTTC.

This clone was detected a few times. CDR3 nucleotide sequence: TGTGCCACCTCCGTAAGGGACAGCGAACTCTCTGGGGCCAACGTCCTGACTTTC. This translates into CATSVRDSELSGANVLTF. The J gene is TRBJ2-6, the V gene TRBV15, with 7 bases fitting TRBD1. This CDR3 contains 18 residues. The ends lost 8 bases at V and 0 bases at J; junction bases unmatched: 13. The germline V gene has CDR1 LNHNV and CDR2 YYDKDF (reference sequence).

This clone was recorded a few times. This sequence joins TRBV27 and TRBJ2-7, with 7 bases matching TRBD1. V was clipped by 4 bases and J by 7 bases; unmatched bases: 4. CDR1 is MNHEY and CDR2 is SMNVEV in the germline V gene (reference sequence). The CDR3 sequence is 12 residues long. The DNA of the CDR3 is TGTGCCAGCAGTTCACAGGGGTGGGAGCAGTACTTC. Translated: CASSSQGWEQYF.

This sequence joins TRBV19 and TRBJ2-3, with D possibly being TRBD2 (5 bases). The CDR3 loop spans 15 amino acids. CDR1 and CDR2 from the germline V gene are LNHDA and SQIVND (reference sequence). The V end lost 7 bases, the J end lost 0 bases, and 14 bases lay between the germline ends. CDR3 protein: CASKPDGLSTDTQYF. CDR3 bases: TGTGCCAGTAAGCCCGATGGACTCAGCACAGATACGCAGTATTTT. Supplemented by reference TRBV19 and TRBJ2-3, the full variable domain reads DGGITQSPKYLFRKEGQNVTLSCEQNLNHDAMYWYRQDPGQGLRLIYYSQIVNDFQKGDIAEGYSVSREKKESFPLTVTSAQKNPTAFYLCASKPDGLSTDTQYFGPGTRLTVL.

In DNA, the CDR3 is TGTGCCAGCAGTGAACAGGCTTCTGCCTATGGCTACACCTTC. Translation gives CASSEQASAYGYTF. The rearrangement links TRBV2 to TRBJ1-2, with D hard to call. CDR1 is SNHLY, CDR2 FYNNEI, per germline. The CDR3 has 14 amino acids. The V and J ends lost 2 bases and 4 bases respectively, with 11 bases between them.

In DNA, the CDR3 is TGTGCCAGCAGCTTTCCGGGACTAGCGGGAGGGAGGAGCTCCTACGAGCAGTACTTC. Its protein product is CASSFPGLAGGRSSYEQYF. This chain uses TRBV7-2 with TRBJ2-7, with 16 bases lining up with TRBD2. Germline-derived CDR1 and CDR2 are SGHTA and FQGNSA. V was pared by 3 bases and J by 0 bases, with 8 bases of the junction left unmatched. The CDR3 has 19 amino acids.

The chain uses TRBV19 and TRBJ1-5; the match to TRBD1 covers 7 bases. The germline CDR1 and CDR2 sequences are LNHDA and SQIVND (reference sequence). J lost 7 bases, V lost 7 bases, and 7 bases had no gene match. The CDR3 has 13 residues. Here the CDR3 reads CASNQGGQQPQHF. CDR3 coding DNA: TGTGCCAGTAACCAAGGGGGCCAGCAGCCCCAGCATTTT.

This sequence joins TRBV20-1 and TRBJ2-3; D gene uncertain. CDR3 length equals 11 residues. V lost 5 bases to trimming and J lost 1 base, with 4 bases between them. Germline CDR1 DFQATT, CDR2 SNEGSKA (reference sequence). The CDR3 sequence: CSALRTDTQYF. CDR3 coding DNA: TGCAGTGCTCTACGCACAGATACGCAGTATTTT.

This sequence joins TRBV11-3 and TRBJ2-3; TRBD2 matches at 14 bases. CDR1 is SGHNT and CDR2 is YENEEA in the germline V gene. The V segment lost 4 bases and the J segment 0 bases; nucleotides outside the gene matches: 6. The CDR3 extends over 18 amino acids. The CDR3 is CASSSGTSGGSSTDTQYF. CDR3 sequence (DNA): TGTGCCAGCAGCTCCGGGACTAGCGGGGGATCTAGCACAGATACGCAGTATTTT.

The V call is TRBV30, the J call TRBJ1-5, with D uncertain. The CDR3 runs to 11 residues. V was pared by 5 bases and J by 9 bases, with 11 bases between. Germline V CDR1 and CDR2: GTSNPN, SVGIG (reference sequence). CDR3 DNA sequence: TGTGCCTGGGACGGCGAGGGGCCCCAGCATTTT. Translation: CAWDGEGPQHF.

This clone was counted a few times. The chain uses TRBV27 and TRBJ2-1, with 10 bases lining up with TRBD2. CDR1 MNHEY and CDR2 SMNVEV come from the germline V gene (reference sequence). Unmatched junction bases numbered 11, after V lost 7 bases and J lost 2 bases. The CDR3 contains 17 residues. Here the CDR3 reads CASTSVGAGGPYNEQFF. CDR3 coding DNA: TGTGCCAGCACCTCTGTAGGAGCGGGGGGGCCCTACAATGAGCAGTTCTTC.

The chain carries TRBV6-5 and TRBJ2-3; 13 bases are a match to TRBD2. This CDR3 is built from 15 residues. From germline, CDR1 is MNHEY and CDR2 SVGAGI. V shed 4 bases and J 5 bases; nucleotides not matched to a gene: 3. CDR3 region: CASSWRLAGGDTQYF. Written as DNA, the CDR3 is TGTGCCAGCAGTTGGAGACTAGCGGGGGGAGATACGCAGTATTTT.

This rearrangement joins TRBV11-2 to TRBJ2-2, with TRBD1 matching over 7 bases. Trimming took 1 base from V and 0 from J; bases not matched to a gene: 8. The CDR3 sequence is 18 residues long. Germline lookup yields CDR1 SGHAT and CDR2 FQNNGV. The CDR3 reads CASSLVETGRANTGELFF. The CDR3 region has the DNA TGTGCCAGCAGCTTAGTCGAGACAGGGCGGGCGAACACCGGGGAGCTGTTTTTT.

The chain joins TRBV7-3 to TRBJ2-7, with TRBD1 matching 8 bases. This CDR3 has 15 residues. Trimming took 5 bases from V and 1 from J; bases not matched to a gene: 7. In germline, CDR1 is SGHTA, CDR2 FQGTGA. CDR3 DNA: TGTGCCAGCAGCCCGACAGGGGATAGTTCCTACGAGCAGTACTTC. Protein: CASSPTGDSSYEQYF.

This rearrangement joins TRBV28 to TRBJ2-7; 10 bases are a match to TRBD1. J was trimmed by 6 bases and V by 6 bases; bases with no gene match: 11. CDR3 size: 15 residues. Per germline, CDR1 MDHEN and CDR2 SYDVKM. CDR3 loop: CASRGQGTEIFEQYF. CDR3 bases: TGTGCCAGCAGGGGACAGGGGACAGAAATTTTCGAGCAGTACTTC.

The genes are TRBV29-1 and TRBJ1-1; D possibly corresponds to TRBD1 (5 bases). The CDR3 consists of 13 residues. Between the trimmed V and J ends, which lost 3 bases and 0 bases, there was a span of 8 bases. Per germline, CDR1 SQVTM and CDR2 ANQGSEA. The CDR3 nucleotides read TGCAGCGTTGACGGGGGTTTGAACACTGAAGCTTTCTTT. It translates to CSVDGGLNTEAFF.

This clone was recorded only once. The V and J genes are TRBV6-6 and TRBJ1-2, with 9 nucleotides matching TRBD1. This CDR3 comprises 14 residues. Losses at the gene ends were 8 bases for V and 3 bases for J; bases not matched to a gene: 7. Germline V gene data show CDR1 as MNHNY and CDR2 as SVGAGI (reference sequence). The CDR3 DNA follows: TGTGCCAGCGGGACAACAGGGGGCTACTATGGCTACACCTTC. It specifies CASGTTGGYYGYTF.

The chain couples TRBV3-1 (or the pseudogene TRBV3-2) to TRBJ1-3; D is unresolved. The ends were cut back, 1 base at V and 2 bases at J, with 15 bases in the middle. The CDR3 loop spans 17 amino acids. From germline, CDR1 is LGHDT and CDR2 YNNKEL (reference sequence). The CDR3 reads CASSQAGNLGAGNTIYF. Written as DNA, the CDR3 is TGTGCCAGCAGCCAAGCCGGGAATCTTGGTGCTGGAAACACCATATATTTT.

This sequence joins TRBV21-1 and TRBJ2-3; no check of the table's D call, TRBD2, against the DNA was made. TRBV21-1 is classified as a pseudogene. This CDR3 has 17 residues. In DNA form, the CDR3 reads TGTGCCAAAACTCCCCATGGGTGGGGGGAAGACGCGGATACGCAGTATTTT. Translation gives CAKTPHGWGEDADTQYF.

The rearrangement uses TRBV6-5 and TRBJ1-3; 7 nucleotides match TRBD1. CDR1 and CDR2 from the germline V gene are MNHEY and SVGAGI. After removal of 6 bases from V and 3 bases from J, the junction contained 5 bases not matched to a gene. This CDR3 contains 14 residues. The CDR3 bases are TGTGCCAGCAGCCACGACAGGGTTGGAAACACCATATATTTT. As protein: CASSHDRVGNTIYF.

The chain recombines TRBV6-1 with TRBJ2-7; D might be TRBD1 (5 bases). The germline V and J ends were trimmed by 1 base and 6 bases, with 10 bases remaining between them. CDR3 size: 13 residues. Germline CDR1 is MNHNS and CDR2 is SASEGT. The CDR3: CASSEVGLREQYF. The CDR3 nucleotides read TGTGCCAGCAGTGAAGTGGGGCTACGCGAGCAGTACTTC.

The CDR3 bases are TGTGCCAGTAGTATAGTGAGGGGGGGACCCCAGGAGACCCAGTACTTC. It translates to CASSIVRGGPQETQYF. The chain links TRBV19 to TRBJ2-5; a weak D match, TRBD2 (7 bases). In germline, CDR1 is LNHDA, CDR2 SQIVND (reference sequence). V was pared by 1 base and J by 5 bases, with 17 bases between. This CDR3 contains 16 residues.

V and J are TRBV6-5 and TRBJ1-5; a possible D gene is TRBD1 (5 bases). The germline V and J ends were trimmed by 6 bases and 2 bases, with 14 bases remaining between them. The germline V gene encodes CDR1 MNHEY and CDR2 SVGAGI. This CDR3 region has 15 residues. This CDR3 reads CASRPQGIGNQPQHF. The CDR3 DNA reads as TGTGCCAGCAGACCCCAGGGTATTGGCAATCAGCCCCAGCATTTT.

The rearrangement links TRBV7-2 to TRBJ1-1; D is ambiguous. V lost 1 base and J 8 bases, leaving 23 bases between the germline ends. In germline, CDR1 is SGHTA, CDR2 FQGNSA. The CDR3 consists of 17 residues. CDR3 DNA sequence: TGTGCCAGCAGCTTAGTGTACCGACTACTTGGCAATAGCGAAGCTTTCTTT. It encodes CASSLVYRLLGNSEAFF.

This clone appeared a single time. V usage is TRBV5-1 and J usage is TRBJ1-2; possible D gene TRBD1, 5 bases. Between the trimmed V and J ends, which lost 0 bases and 8 bases, there was a span of 11 bases. CDR3 size: 13 residues. CDR1 and CDR2 from the germline V gene are SGHRS and YFSETQ. CDR3 residues: CASSLAGGDGYTF. CDR3 nucleotide sequence: TGCGCCAGCAGCTTGGCCGGGGGGGACGGCTACACCTTC.

This chain links TRBV9 with TRBJ1-3, with 8 nucleotides matching TRBD1. Losses at the gene ends were 0 bases for V and 3 bases for J; bases not matched to a gene: 8. Germline V CDR1 and CDR2: SGDLS, YYNGEE. The CDR3 extends over 17 amino acids. CDR3: CASSVDGAGGSGNTIYF. CDR3 in DNA: TGTGCCAGCAGCGTAGATGGGGCAGGGGGCAGTGGAAACACCATATATTTT. The entire variable domain, with the rest obtained from reference TRBV9 and TRBJ1-3, is as follows: DSGVTQTPKHLITATGQRVTLRCSPRSGDLSVYWYQQSLDQGLQFLIQYYNGEERAKGNILERFSAQQFPDLHSELNLSSLELGDSALYFCASSVDGAGGSGNTIYFGEGSWLTVV.

This clone was picked up one time. CDR3 nucleotides: TGTGCTAGTGGTTTGGAGGTTAGGGGGGGTGAAGCTTTCTTT. As protein: CASGLEVRGGEAFF. J is TRBJ1-1 and V is TRBV12-5; tentatively, D is TRBD1 (6 bases). The V gene lost 1 base and the J gene lost 7 bases, with 13 bases spanning the gap. The germline V gene has CDR1 LGHNT and CDR2 FRNRAP. The CDR3 covers 14 residues. Filled out from reference TRBV12-5 and TRBJ1-1, the complete variable domain reads DARVTQTPRHKVTEMGQEVTMRCQPILGHNTVFWYRQTMMQGLELLAYFRNRAPLDDSGMPKDRFSAEMPDATLATLKIQPSEPRDSAVYFCASGLEVRGGEAFFGQGTRLTVV.

The V gene is TRBV18, the J gene TRBJ2-5, with D uncertain. Per germline, CDR1 KGHSH and CDR2 LQKENI. V gave up 3 bases and J gave up 0 bases, with 2 bases separating them. The CDR3 is 12 amino acids. The CDR3 bases are TGTGCCAGCTCACCCTACCAAGAGACCCAGTACTTC. Translated, it gives CASSPYQETQYF.